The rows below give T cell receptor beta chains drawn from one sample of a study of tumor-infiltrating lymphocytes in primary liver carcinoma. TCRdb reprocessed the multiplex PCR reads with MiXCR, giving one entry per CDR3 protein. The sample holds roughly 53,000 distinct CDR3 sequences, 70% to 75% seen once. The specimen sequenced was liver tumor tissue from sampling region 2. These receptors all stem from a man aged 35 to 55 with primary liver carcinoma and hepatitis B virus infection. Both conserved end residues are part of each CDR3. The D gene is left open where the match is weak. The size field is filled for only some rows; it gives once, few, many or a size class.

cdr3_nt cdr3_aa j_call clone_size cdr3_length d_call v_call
TGTGCCAGCAGCCAAGGTATTGCTACGGGTGAGCAGTCCTTC CASSQGIATGEQSF TRBJ2-1 NA 14 NA TRBV4-2
TGTGCCAGCAGTCTTCGCTATCCAGGGGGTACATTCTATGGCTACACCTTC CASSLRYPGGTFYGYTF TRBJ1-2 many 17 TRBD1 TRBV6-5
TGTGACAGCAGTCTCCGGACAGGGGGCATAGATTCACCGCTCCACTTT CDSSLRTGGIDSPLHF TRBJ1-6 NA 16 TRBD1 TRBV28
TGCAACGTTGATCGGGCTTCAAATGAGCAGTTCTTC CNVDRASNEQFF TRBJ2-1 NA 12 NA TRBV29-1
TGTGCCAGCAGCCTGACAGTCCAAAGCACAGATACGCAATATTTT CASSLTVQSTDTQYF TRBJ2-3 few 15 NA TRBV7-8
TGTGCCAGCAGCCTCGGACTCTTTGGGGCCTGCAATGAGCAGTCCTTC CASSLGLFGACNEQSF TRBJ2-1 NA 16 NA TRBV5-8
TGTGCCAGCAGTTCCATAGGGTACGGGGGTGGCTACGCCTTC CASSSIGYGGGYAF TRBJ1-2 NA 14 NA TRBV12-3/TRBV12-4
TGTGCCAGCATCCCCAGCGGGTGTCTCAATGAGCAGTTCTTC CASIPSGCLNEQFF TRBJ2-1 NA 14 NA TRBV28
TGTACCAGCAGTTTATCAGCGGGGGCGGAAGATACGCAGTATTTT CTSSLSAGAEDTQYF TRBJ2-3 NA 15 TRBD2 TRBV12-3/TRBV12-4
TGTGCCAACAGCCTAGAGTACACTGAAGCTTTCTTT CANSLEYTEAFF TRBJ1-1 NA 12 NA TRBV11-2
TGTCCCAGCAGTTATGGGGGTAGTAACACTGAAGCTTTCTTT CPSSYGGSNTEAFF TRBJ1-1 NA 14 NA TRBV6-5
TGCAGCGGATTGCAGGGACAGGGGGTGGATGAGCAGCTTTTC CSGLQGQGVDEQLF TRBJ2-1 NA 14 TRBD1 TRBV29-1
TGTGCCAGCAGCACCTCTCCCAACTACGAGCAGTACTTC CASSTSPNYEQYF TRBJ2-7 NA 13 NA TRBV9
TGTGCCAGCACTGACGGACTAGCCGACGAGCTGTACTTT CASTDGLADELYF TRBJ2-7 NA 13 TRBD2 TRBV6-6
TGCGCCAGCAAGGGACTAGCGGGAGAGGACTCCTACGAGCAGTACTTC CASKGLAGEDSYEQYF TRBJ2-7 NA 16 TRBD2 TRBV6-2/TRBV6-3
TGTGCCAGCAGCCGGATCGACCCGACAGGGGACACCTACGAGCAGTACTTC CASSRIDPTGDTYEQYF TRBJ2-7 NA 17 TRBD1 TRBV7-2
TGTACCAGCAGCTTGGAAGACGATACGCAGTATTTC CTSSLEDDTQYF TRBJ2-3 NA 12 NA TRBV5-4
TGTGTCAGCAACTTAGATGGGAACTATGGTTACACCTTC CVSNLDGNYGYTF TRBJ1-2 NA 13 NA TRBV11-2
TGTGCCAGCAGCTTGGAGGGAGTCTATGAGCAGTACTTC CASSLEGVYEQYF TRBJ2-7 NA 13 NA TRBV5-6
TGTGCCACCAGTGCGTCCACCGGACTAGCGGGAGGGGTTATGCATGGAGATACACAGTATTTT CATSASTGLAGGVMHGDTQYF TRBJ2-3 NA 21 TRBD2 TRBV10-3
TGTGCCGTGGGAGATAGCGGGTACAATGAGCAGTTCTTC CAVGDSGYNEQFF TRBJ2-1 once 13 TRBD2 TRBV19
TGCAGCGTTGAAACAGTCTGGGAGACCCAGCACTTC CSVETVWETQHF TRBJ2-5 NA 12 NA TRBV29-1
TGTGCCAGCAGCCAAGTGGGCCCGGGGGCCTACAATGAGCAGTTCTTC CASSQVGPGAYNEQFF TRBJ2-1 many 16 NA TRBV4-2
TGTGCCAGCAGTGACGGACTGCGACTTTACAGCACAGATACGCAGTATTTT CASSDGLRLYSTDTQYF TRBJ2-3 NA 17 NA TRBV2
TGTACCAGCAGTCCTAGGGGAGCTGGAGAAGGCTCCTACGATGAGCAGTTCTTC CTSSPRGAGEGSYDEQFF TRBJ2-1 NA 18 NA TRBV12-3/TRBV12-4
TGTGCCAATAGTCAATTAGCGGGTTTAACCTCAGATACGCAGTATTTT CANSQLAGLTSDTQYF TRBJ2-3 NA 16 TRBD2 TRBV6-1
TGTGCCACCATGGAGGACAGGGACCCCTACGATCAGTACTTC CATMEDRDPYDQYF TRBJ2-7 few 14 TRBD1 TRBV6-2/TRBV6-3
TGTGTCAGCAACCCGGAGGACAGGAGCAATGAGCAGTTCTTC CVSNPEDRSNEQFF TRBJ2-1 NA 14 TRBD1 TRBV6-5
TGTGCCTGCACTTCCACGACAGAGCGTAATTCACCCCTCCACTTT CACTSTTERNSPLHF TRBJ1-6 NA 15 NA TRBV12-3/TRBV12-4
TGTGCCAGCAGTTGCGGGCAGGGATCCTACAATGAGCAGTTTTTC CASSCGQGSYNEQFF TRBJ2-1 NA 15 NA TRBV6-5
TGCGCCAACAGCTCCGGGGCTAACACTGAAGCTCTCTTT CANSSGANTEALF TRBJ1-1 NA 13 NA TRBV5-1
TGTGCTAGCGGCTACCACACCTACGAGCAGTACTTC CASGYHTYEQYF TRBJ2-7 NA 12 NA TRBV6-1
TGCAGCGTTGAACTTGGGGACATGGGGAATTACGAGCAGTACTTC CSVELGDMGNYEQYF TRBJ2-7 NA 15 NA TRBV29-1
TGTGCCAGCTGCTTAGGTCGACAGAAGAATAATTCACCCCTCCACTTT CASCLGRQKNNSPLHF TRBJ1-6 NA 16 NA TRBV7-8
TGCGCCAGCAGCCAAGCCAAAATGTATGGGGCAGATACGCAATATTTT CASSQAKMYGADTQYF TRBJ2-3 NA 16 NA TRBV4-1
TGTGCCAACAGCCGTACAGGGGGGCTGTCCTACGAGCAATACTTC CANSRTGGLSYEQYF TRBJ2-7 once 15 TRBD1 TRBV12-3/TRBV12-4
TGCTCCTGCAGCCAAGATCAGGGGGGAACCGGGGAGCTGTTTTTT CSCSQDQGGTGELFF TRBJ2-2 once 15 NA TRBV4-1
TGTGCCGGCAGCTTAGCAGGGGGGACTCAAGCTTCCTTT CAGSLAGGTQASF TRBJ1-1 once 13 TRBD1 TRBV11-2
TGCGCCAGCAGCCAAGCTTCTAGTAGGAGCTACGAGCAGTACTTT CASSQASSRSYEQYF TRBJ2-7 once 15 NA TRBV4-1
TGTACCAGCAGTTCAGCCTGGGGGACATCAATGAACACTGAAACTTTCTTT CTSSSAWGTSMNTETFF TRBJ1-1 NA 17 NA TRBV12-3/TRBV12-4
TGCCGCGCTGAAATTAGTGGGGGAGCGAACACCGGGGAGCTGCTTTTT CRAEISGGANTGELLF TRBJ2-2 NA 16 NA TRBV29-1
TGCGCCAGCAGCCAATCAGGGACTAGTAGTGACAATGAGCAGTTCTTC CASSQSGTSSDNEQFF TRBJ2-1 NA 16 TRBD2 TRBV4-1
TGTGCCAACAGCTTGGAAGGCGCGAATCATGGCTACACCTTC CANSLEGANHGYTF TRBJ1-2 NA 14 NA TRBV5-5
TGTGCCAGCAGGTGCGGTGAGGCAGATACACAGTATTTT CASRCGEADTQYF TRBJ2-3 NA 13 NA TRBV11-3
TGCGCCAGCCTAGAAGGGGCCTCCTACGAGCAGTACTTC CASLEGASYEQYF TRBJ2-7 NA 13 NA TRBV5-1
TGTGCCAGCAGTTGGGGACAGTTGGGCACAGGTACACAGTATTTT CASSWGQLGTGTQYF TRBJ2-3 NA 15 TRBD1 TRBV6-2/TRBV6-3
TGCGCCAGCAGCTTGGAGGTCCATACGCAGTATTTT CASSLEVHTQYF TRBJ2-3 many 12 NA TRBV5-1
TGTGCCAGCAGCATATATGTGGTGGGCCTCACAGATACACAGTATTTT CASSIYVVGLTDTQYF TRBJ2-3 NA 16 NA TRBV11-2
TGTGCCAGCAGCCCCCGAGACAGGGGCTTCGAGCAGTACTTC CASSPRDRGFEQYF TRBJ2-7 NA 14 TRBD1 TRBV13
TGTGCCAGCAGCCCCCCAGGGGGCGACACCGGGGAGCTGTTTTTT CASSPPGGDTGELFF TRBJ2-2 many 15 TRBD1 TRBV5-5
TGTTCCAGTAGCGTATCGGGAACTAGCCGTGAGACCCAGTACTTC CSSSVSGTSRETQYF TRBJ2-5 NA 15 NA TRBV12-3/TRBV12-4
TGTGCCAGCTGCCAAGAATCGGGAACTTACGAGCAGTACTTC CASCQESGTYEQYF TRBJ2-7 NA 14 NA TRBV14
TGTGCCAGCAGCCCCGCAGTATCGGGCGAGCAGTACTTC CASSPAVSGEQYF TRBJ2-7 NA 13 NA TRBV4-2
TGTACCAGCAGGCTGGGACTAGTCTACGAGCAGTATTTC CTSRLGLVYEQYF TRBJ2-7 NA 13 TRBD2 TRBV28
TGTGCCAGCACTGGAGGGCGGAATACGCAGTATTTT CASTGGRNTQYF TRBJ2-3 NA 12 NA TRBV25-1
TGCGCCAGCAACCAACTCTCGGACATCACAGATACGCAGTATTTT CASNQLSDITDTQYF TRBJ2-3 NA 15 NA TRBV4-1
TGTACCAGCAGTTGGGGACAGGGCGAGACCCAGTACTTC CTSSWGQGETQYF TRBJ2-5 NA 13 TRBD1 TRBV12-3/TRBV12-4
TGCAACGTGCCACGGGGGACTACCGGTGAGCTGTTTTTT CNVPRGTTGELFF TRBJ2-2 NA 13 TRBD2 TRBV29-1